This TCR beta chain was profiled in a study of T-cell memory formation after mild COVID-19. Findings and caveats of the study: Some clones that responded were present in memory (sampled pre-infection), which suggests cross-reactive memory joined.

In the case of this clonotype: What it binds is not known.

Germline CDR1 is GTSNPN and CDR2 is SVGIG (reference sequence). This CDR3 contains 17 residues. V shed 5 bases and J 5 bases; nucleotides not matched to a gene: 15. A 5'RACE reaction primed in the constant segment made cDNA libraries of TCR alpha and TCR beta, and these carried sample barcodes and UMIs. TCRdb re-analysed the 5' RACE reads in MiXCR, keeping a single row per CDR3 protein. This table holds around 200,000 distinct CDR3 sequences, approximately 16% found once. The chain carries TRBV30 and TRBJ1-2; 12 positions agree with TRBD1. The clonotype originates from an adult woman who had mild COVID-19 (a few samples of this study predate the infection). Cell type and time point are not known. The sample taken for sequencing was PBMCs or a T cell subset sorted from them (not recorded which). The CDR3 spells CAWLRAGTGGSLYGYTF. The CDR3 region has the DNA TGTGCCTGGTTAAGAGCGGGGACAGGGGGCAGTTTATATGGCTACACCTTC. Variable domain in full (rest from reference TRBV30 and TRBJ1-2): SQTIHQWPATLVQPVGSPLSLECTVEGTSNPNLYWYRQAAGRGLQLLFYSVGIGQISSEVPQNLSASRPQDRQFILSSKKLLLSDSGFYLCAWLRAGTGGSLYGYTFGSGTRLTVV.